A single sample is the source of the 21 T cell receptor beta chains below, sequenced in a study of T cells after yellow fever vaccination. One entry per CDR3 protein, called by TCRdb with MiXCR from the 5' RACE reads. Of around 300,000 distinct CDR3 sequences listed, around 13% are singletons. The sequencing here drew on CD4+ T cells sorted from PBMCs, taken 45 days after the yellow fever booster vaccination. The source is a man aged 25 to 45 who received the YFV17D yellow fever vaccine.

The chain couples TRBV7-2 to TRBJ2-2; no definite D call. V was clipped by 5 bases and J by 4 bases, with 8 bases between them. CDR3 length equals 13 residues. Germline lookup yields CDR1 SGHTA and CDR2 FQGNSA. Written as DNA, the CDR3 is TGTGCCAGCAGCCCAGAGTCCACCGGGGAGCTGTTTTTT. It yields the protein CASSPESTGELFF.

This chain links TRBV7-2 with TRBJ1-6; no clear D gene. The germline V gene encodes CDR1 SGHTA and CDR2 FQGNSA. This CDR3 contains 13 residues. Trimming shortened V by 5 bases and J by 9 bases, and 11 bases separated the two germline ends. The CDR3: CASSQHDTSPLHF. The CDR3 region has the DNA TGTGCCAGCAGCCAACATGACACTTCACCCCTCCACTTT.

The J gene is TRBJ2-2, the V gene TRBV12-3 or TRBV12-4, with 8 bases matching TRBD1. V shed 6 bases, J shed 6 bases, and the junction held 3 bases outside the gene matches. CDR3 length: 13 amino acids. CDR3 coding DNA: TGTGCCAGCAGGTGGACAGGGCCCGGGGAGCTGTTTTTT. Translation gives CASRWTGPGELFF.

The V gene is TRBV9, the J gene TRBJ2-5; tentatively, D is TRBD1 (5 bases). CDR1 and CDR2 (germline): SGDLS, YYNGEE. Trimming cost V 0 bases and J 3 bases, with 9 bases left between them. The CDR3 covers 14 residues. The CDR3 DNA reads as TGTGCCAGCAGCGTAGCAGGGTATGAAGAGACCCAGTACTTC. Translating gives CASSVAGYEETQYF.

In its sample, this clonotype was seen a few times. The chain is built from TRBV27 and TRBJ2-1, with D tentatively TRBD2 (6 bases). Trimming shortened V by 7 bases and J by 2 bases, and 18 bases separated the two germline ends. Looked up from germline, CDR1 is MNHEY and CDR2 is SMNVEV (reference sequence). This CDR3 region has 16 residues. In DNA, the CDR3 is TGTGCCAGCACCCTTAGGAGCGGGCTTACCTACAATGAGCAGTTCTTC. This codes for CASTLRSGLTYNEQFF.

At least ten counts were recorded for this clonotype. The gene calls are TRBV20-1 and TRBJ2-1; no clear D. The ends were cut back, 3 bases at V and 3 bases at J, with 9 bases in the middle. Germline-derived CDR1 and CDR2 are DFQATT and SNEGSKA (reference sequence). The CDR3 runs 13 residues. The CDR3 DNA reads TGCAGTGCTAGCGGCTCCCGCTACAATGAGCAGTTCTTC. It translates to CSASGSRYNEQFF.

This chain links TRBV5-1 with TRBJ2-1; D call uncertain. The germline gives CDR1 SGHRS, CDR2 YFSETQ. V lost 4 bases to trimming and J lost 1 base, with 12 bases between them. This CDR3 comprises 15 residues. In nucleotides, the CDR3 is TGCGCCAGCAGCATCAGGATGGGGTCCTACAATGAGCAGTTCTTC. This encodes CASSIRMGSYNEQFF. Filled out from reference TRBV5-1 and TRBJ2-1, the complete variable domain reads KAGVTQTPRYLIKTRGQQVTLSCSPISGHRSVSWYQQTPGQGLQFLFEYFSETQRNKGNFPGRFSGRQFSNSRSEMNVSTLELGDSALYLCASSIRMGSYNEQFFGPGTRLTVL.

This clonotype was observed a few times. V and J are TRBV6-1 and TRBJ2-5, with 10 bases identical to TRBD1. Germline values: CDR1 MNHNS, CDR2 SASEGT. V shed 5 bases and J 3 bases; nucleotides not matched to a gene: 6. The CDR3 sequence is 15 residues long. DNA for the CDR3: TGTGCCAGCAGTAGAGGGACAGGGGCCGAAGAGACCCAGTACTTC. Protein: CASSRGTGAEETQYF.

This clonotype occurred many times. The chain combines TRBV29-1 with TRBJ2-1; 9 positions agree with TRBD2. The CDR3 has 15 residues. CDR1 is SQVTM, CDR2 ANQGSEA, per germline. V was clipped by 3 bases and J by 2 bases; unmatched bases: 5. DNA of the CDR3: TGCAGCGTTGATAGGCCTAGCGGGACCTACAATGAGCAGTTCTTC. Encoded protein: CSVDRPSGTYNEQFF.

The sample holds many counts of this clonotype. The chain couples TRBV10-3 to TRBJ2-5; D may be TRBD2 (5 bases). V was trimmed by 3 bases and J by 2 bases, leaving 13 bases between them. Germline CDR1 and CDR2: ENHRY and SYGVKD. CDR3 length equals 15 residues. The CDR3 reads CAISDKAGTQETQYF. The CDR3, as DNA: TGTGCCATCAGTGATAAGGCGGGTACACAAGAGACCCAGTACTTC.

This chain joins TRBV20-1 and TRBJ2-1; the match to TRBD2 covers 10 bases. The CDR3 extends over 14 amino acids. CDR1 and CDR2 from the germline V gene are DFQATT and SNEGSKA (reference sequence). V shed 3 bases, J shed 9 bases, and the junction held 8 bases outside the gene matches. The DNA of the CDR3 is TGCAGTGCTAGTTTCCCTAGCGGGAGAGGTGAGCAGTTCTTC. It translates to CSASFPSGRGEQFF.

There are a few counts of this clonotype. The chain joins TRBV20-1 to TRBJ2-3; 7 bases map to TRBD1. After removal of 3 bases from V and 0 bases from J, the junction contained 3 bases not matched to a gene. Per germline, CDR1 DFQATT and CDR2 SNEGSKA (reference sequence). The CDR3 consists of 14 residues. The CDR3 DNA sequence: TGCAGTGCTAGGGGACAGTCTAGCACAGATACGCAGTATTTT. Amino acids: CSARGQSSTDTQYF.

This clonotype was recorded only once. This chain connects TRBV11-3 to TRBJ2-3, with D uncertain. Per the germline V gene, CDR1 is SGHNT and CDR2 is YENEEA. This CDR3 region has 13 residues. The germline V and J ends were trimmed by 5 bases and 2 bases, with 8 bases remaining between them. Here the CDR3 reads CASSRKTTDTQYF. CDR3 DNA sequence: TGTGCCAGCAGCCGTAAAACCACAGATACGCAGTATTTT.

This rearrangement joins TRBV7-2 to TRBJ2-5; D is perhaps TRBD2 (6 bases). Per the germline V gene, CDR1 is SGHTA and CDR2 is FQGNSA. The CDR3 runs 14 residues. Trimming took off 2 bases at V and 7 bases at J, with 14 bases between the two ends. The chain's CDR3 is CASSLIWRGGTQYF. The CDR3 DNA reads TGTGCCAGCAGCTTAATTTGGCGGGGAGGGACCCAGTACTTC.

In its sample, this clonotype was seen a few times. The rearrangement joins TRBV7-2 to TRBJ2-3; 7 bases map to TRBD1. The CDR3 covers 15 residues. CDR1 and CDR2 (germline): SGHTA, FQGNSA. J gave up 5 bases and V 4 bases, and 9 bases lay outside the gene matches. CDR3 coding DNA: TGTGCCAGCAGCTCGAACAGGGGTCCGGGAGATACGCAGTATTTT. Its protein product is CASSSNRGPGDTQYF.

The chain is built from TRBV18 and TRBJ1-3, with D perhaps TRBD1 (5 bases). The germline CDR1 and CDR2 sequences are KGHSH and LQKENI. V lost 0 bases, J lost 2 bases, and 8 bases lay in between. The CDR3 spans 15 residues. CDR3: CASSPPGETGNTIYF. For the CDR3, the DNA is TGTGCCAGCTCACCACCAGGGGAAACTGGAAACACCATATATTTT. The full variable domain, completed using reference TRBV18 and TRBJ1-3, is NAGVMQNPRHLVRRRGQEARLRCSPMKGHSHVYWYRQLPEEGLKFMVYLQKENIIDESGMPKERFSAEFPKEGPSILRIQQVVRGDSAAYFCASSPPGETGNTIYFGEGSWLTVV.

The chain recombines TRBV27 with TRBJ2-7, with a tentative D call TRBD1 (7 bases). The CDR3 is made up of 14 amino acids. Trimming stripped 4 bases from V and 4 bases from J, with 14 bases between. Germline V CDR1 and CDR2: MNHEY, SMNVEV (reference sequence). This CDR3 reads CASSSQGGGYEQYF. Written as DNA, the CDR3 is TGTGCCAGCAGTTCGCAGGGGGGTGGGTACGAGCAGTACTTC.

This chain connects TRBV7-8 to TRBJ2-1, with D hard to call. Germline V gene sequence: CDR1 SGHVS, CDR2 FQNEAQ. Trimming cost V 2 bases and J 5 bases, with 13 bases left between them. This CDR3 has 15 amino acids. This CDR3 is CASSLRSPRDNEQFF. CDR3 coding DNA: TGTGCCAGCAGCTTACGGTCCCCTCGTGACAATGAGCAGTTCTTC.

The CDR3 reads CASRTTGAFEHEQYF. CDR3 coding DNA: TGTGCCAGCAGAACTACAGGGGCCTTCGAGCACGAGCAGTACTTC. The gene calls are TRBV27 and TRBJ2-7, with 7 bases identical to TRBD1. Germline V gives CDR1 MNHEY, CDR2 SMNVEV (reference sequence). This CDR3 comprises 15 residues. Unmatched junction bases numbered 13, after V lost 6 bases and J lost 5 bases.

This clonotype appeared many times. CDR3 in DNA: TGTGCCAGTAGTATGGGACTAGCAGCCGTCTACGAGCAGTACTTC. This codes for CASSMGLAAVYEQYF. This chain joins TRBV19 and TRBJ2-7; 9 nucleotides match TRBD2. The V segment lost 3 bases and the J segment 3 bases; nucleotides outside the gene matches: 6. CDR3 size: 15 residues. Germline CDR1 is LNHDA and CDR2 is SQIVND (reference sequence). The full variable domain, in which reference TRBV19 and TRBJ2-7 provide the parts outside the CDR3, is DGGITQSPKYLFRKEGQNVTLSCEQNLNHDAMYWYRQDPGQGLRLIYYSQIVNDFQKGDIAEGYSVSREKKESFPLTVTSAQKNPTAFYLCASSMGLAAVYEQYFGPGTRLTVT.

The gene calls are TRBV2 and TRBJ2-3; TRBD2 matches at 8 bases. Germline V gene sequence: CDR1 SNHLY, CDR2 FYNNEI. The J segment lost 5 bases and the V segment lost 2 bases, leaving 6 bases of the junction unmatched. The CDR3 is 15 residues long. Here the CDR3 DNA reads TGTGCCAGCAGTGAACGGGCGGGAGGATTAGATACGCAGTATTTT. Protein product: CASSERAGGLDTQYF.